One sample yielded the 24 T cell receptor beta chains listed below, sequenced in a study of T cells in Graves' hyperthyroidism and ophthalmopathy. Amplified TCR beta CDR3 regions derived from RNA transcripts. HTBI primers were used for first-round RT-PCR of the TCR CDR3. TCRdb reanalysed the multiplex PCR reads using MiXCR and keeps one entry per CDR3 protein. The sample lists approximately 740,000 distinct CDR3 sequences; approximately 14% were seen once. Sequenced material: blood. The receptors derive from a woman in her late teens or twenties with Graves' hyperthyroidism.

This clonotype was detected many times. The chain uses TRBV11-2 and TRBJ2-7; 10 nucleotides match TRBD2. CDR1 SGHAT and CDR2 FQNNGV come from the germline V gene. CDR3 length equals 16 residues. The J segment lost 1 base and the V segment lost 0 bases, leaving 3 bases of the junction unmatched. In DNA form, the CDR3 reads TGTGCCAGCAGCTTAGAAACACTAGCGGGATCCTACGAGCAGTACTTC. Translation gives CASSLETLAGSYEQYF.

J is TRBJ1-6 and V is TRBV20-1; D is perhaps TRBD1 (6 bases). V lost 1 base and J 0 bases, leaving 13 bases between the germline ends. The CDR3 spans 17 residues. Germline V gene sequence: CDR1 DFQATT, CDR2 SNEGSKA (reference sequence). Here the CDR3 reads CSARGTEGSSYNSPLHF. The CDR3 nucleotides are TGCAGTGCTAGAGGGACAGAGGGATCCTCCTATAATTCACCCCTCCACTTT.

Of note for this clonotype: A read error may produce the germline difference seen at one junction end. V usage is TRBV7-7 and J usage is TRBJ2-1; no clear D. This CDR3 is 13 amino acids long. Germline lookup yields CDR1 SSHAT and CDR2 FNYEAQ (reference sequence). CDR3 in amino acids: CASSVDLPNEQFF. CDR3 in DNA: TGTGCTAGCAGCGTAGACCTACCGAATGAGCAGTTCTTC.

This clonotype came up many times. The rearrangement links TRBV11-2 to TRBJ1-5; D call uncertain. Germline CDR1 and CDR2: SGHAT and FQNNGV. The V and J ends lost 0 bases and 0 bases respectively, with 6 bases between them. This CDR3 is built from 15 residues. In DNA, the CDR3 is TGTGCCAGCAGCTTAGAAGTCAATAGCAATCAGCCCCAGCATTTT. It is translated as CASSLEVNSNQPQHF.

This clonotype was counted only a few times. The chain employs TRBV4-3 and TRBJ1-4; D possibly corresponds to TRBD1 (5 bases). The CDR3 has 16 amino acids. With 2 bases removed from V and 0 bases from J, the gap between germline ends came to 10 bases. The V gene's germline CDR1 is LGHNA and CDR2 YSLEER. The CDR3 reads CASSQLTAATNEKLFF. DNA of the CDR3: TGCGCCAGCAGCCAACTGACAGCGGCAACTAATGAAAAACTGTTTTTT.

This clonotype has a count of ten or more. V gene TRBV7-9 combines with J gene TRBJ2-1; no firm D call. The V end lost 1 base, the J end lost 9 bases, and 16 bases lay between the germline ends. The CDR3 sequence is 15 residues long. Germline assignment: CDR1 SEHNR and CDR2 FQNEAQ (reference sequence). CDR3 amino acids: CASSLGSSPAGEQFF. As DNA, the CDR3 is TGTGCCAGCAGCTTAGGTTCCTCGCCAGCAGGTGAGCAGTTCTTC.

The V and J genes are TRBV2 and TRBJ1-1; possibly TRBD1 for D (6 bases). The CDR3 runs to 13 residues. The germline V gene encodes CDR1 SNHLY and CDR2 FYNNEI. Trimming removed 6 bases from V and 2 bases from J, with 10 bases in between. CDR3 nucleotide sequence: TGTGCCAGCAGCTACAGGGATAACACTGAAGCTTTCTTT. Translated, it gives CASSYRDNTEAFF. Full variable domain (outside the CDR3, taken from reference TRBV2 and TRBJ1-1): EPEVTQTPSHQVTQMGQEVILRCVPISNHLYFYWYRQILGQKVEFLVSFYNNEISEKSEIFDDQFSVERPDGSNFTLKIRSTKLEDSAMYFCASSYRDNTEAFFGQGTRLTVV.

This clonotype was found a few times. The chain has TRBV2 and TRBJ1-5; D is undetermined. The germline CDR1 and CDR2 sequences are SNHLY and FYNNEI. This CDR3 has 13 residues. The V and J ends lost 6 bases and 0 bases respectively, with 6 bases between them. The chain's CDR3 is CASRVDSNQPQHF. In DNA, the CDR3 is TGTGCCAGCAGGGTAGATAGCAATCAGCCCCAGCATTTT.

The gene calls are TRBV9 and TRBJ2-3; D remains unclear. Trimming took 0 bases from V and 2 from J, leaving 16 bases between them. The CDR3 runs 17 residues. CDR1 and CDR2 from the germline V gene are SGDLS and YYNGEE. The CDR3 is CASSVGASADTTDTQYF. The CDR3 region has the DNA TGTGCCAGCAGCGTAGGAGCTTCGGCAGACACCACAGATACGCAGTATTTT.

The gene calls are TRBV7-9 and TRBJ1-1; 8 bases fit TRBD1. Per the germline V gene, CDR1 is SEHNR and CDR2 is FQNEAQ (reference sequence). The V segment lost 5 bases and the J segment 5 bases; nucleotides outside the gene matches: 7. This CDR3 is 14 amino acids long. The CDR3 nucleotides are TGTGCCAGCAGCGTAGGACAGGGTTGGACTGAAGCTTTCTTT. It codes for CASSVGQGWTEAFF.

This clonotype was counted many times. The rearrangement joins TRBV2 to TRBJ1-4; 7 bases fit TRBD1. The CDR3 is made up of 14 amino acids. The trim removed 3 bases at V and 8 bases at J, leaving 6 bases unmatched. Germline V gene sequence: CDR1 SNHLY, CDR2 FYNNEI. The CDR3 DNA reads as TGTGCCAGCAGTGACAACAGGGGAAGGGAAAAACTGTTTTTT. Its translation is CASSDNRGREKLFF. The variable domain in full, completed from reference TRBV2 and TRBJ1-4, reads EPEVTQTPSHQVTQMGQEVILRCVPISNHLYFYWYRQILGQKVEFLVSFYNNEISEKSEIFDDQFSVERPDGSNFTLKIRSTKLEDSAMYFCASSDNRGREKLFFGSGTQLSVL.

The chain is built from TRBV27 and TRBJ1-4; D gene uncertain. This CDR3 is built from 13 residues. Germline CDR1 and CDR2: MNHEY and SMNVEV (reference sequence). Trimming shortened V by 7 bases and J by 4 bases, and 10 bases separated the two germline ends. The CDR3 loop reads CASTASVNEKLFF. CDR3 nucleotide sequence: TGTGCCAGCACGGCTTCTGTTAATGAAAAACTGTTTTTT. Full variable domain (missing parts from reference TRBV27 and TRBJ1-4): EAQVTQNPRYLITVTGKKLTVTCSQNMNHEYMSWYRQDPGLGLRQIYYSMNVEVTDKGDVPEGYKVSRKEKRNFPLILESPSPNQTSLYFCASTASVNEKLFFGSGTQLSVL.

This clonotype was detected only a few times. The chain employs TRBV12-3 or TRBV12-4 and TRBJ2-2; 7 bases are shared with TRBD2. With 3 bases clipped from V and 5 bases from J, the junction kept 3 bases outside the gene matches. The CDR3 has 14 amino acids. The CDR3 sequence: CASSFPLATGELFF. The CDR3 DNA reads as TGTGCCAGCAGTTTCCCACTAGCGACCGGGGAGCTGTTTTTT.

In this sample, this clonotype turned up many times. This chain joins TRBV28 and TRBJ1-2; D gene uncertain. This CDR3 has 13 amino acids. Germline V CDR1 and CDR2: MDHEN, SYDVKM. V was shortened by 3 bases and J by 0 bases, with 5 bases between the two germline ends. The CDR3 nucleotides are TGTGCCAGCAGTTTGGCCCCTAACTATGGCTACACCTTC. Encoded protein: CASSLAPNYGYTF.

The chain links TRBV24-1 to TRBJ2-2, with 13 positions matching TRBD2. J gave up 5 bases and V 4 bases, and 6 bases lay outside the gene matches. The V gene's germline CDR1 is KGHDR and CDR2 SFDVKD. The CDR3 is 17 amino acids. The CDR3 DNA reads TGTGCCACCAGTGACAAGCCGGGACTAGCGGGAACCGGGGAGCTGTTTTTT. Residues: CATSDKPGLAGTGELFF.

Points on this clonotype: A junction end diverges from the germline sequence, so it may reflect a read error. This chain connects TRBV6-1 to TRBJ1-1; D not resolved. Germline lookup yields CDR1 MNHNS and CDR2 SASEGT. The CDR3 contains 15 residues. The DNA for the CDR3 is TGTGCCAGCAGTCCCTGGGCCGACCGAAACACTGAAACTTTCTTT. Its protein is CASSPWADRNTETFF.

At least ten counts were recorded for this clonotype. The chain couples TRBV20-1 to TRBJ2-3; D not certain. Trimming took off 5 bases at V and 0 bases at J, with 9 bases between the two ends. The germline gives CDR1 DFQATT, CDR2 SNEGSKA (reference sequence). The CDR3 has 13 amino acids. Here the CDR3 reads CSAELGSTDTQYF. The CDR3 bases are TGCAGTGCTGAGCTTGGTAGCACAGATACGCAGTATTTT.

This clonotype has a count of ten or more. This chain links TRBV27 with TRBJ2-7; TRBD1 matches 8 bases. V was clipped by 6 bases and J by 1 base; unmatched bases: 14. Germline CDR1 is MNHEY and CDR2 is SMNVEV (reference sequence). CDR3 length: 17 residues. CDR3: CASSLGFLTGDSYEQYF. DNA of the CDR3: TGTGCCAGCAGCCTCGGCTTCTTGACAGGGGATTCCTACGAGCAGTACTTC.

This clonotype was seen at least ten times. The rearrangement links TRBV28 to TRBJ2-2; D possibly matches TRBD1 or TRBD2 (7 bases each). CDR1 is MDHEN, CDR2 SYDVKM, per germline. CDR3 size: 17 residues. Trimming removed 6 bases from V and 3 bases from J, with 20 bases in between. CDR3: CASSPGGGGGDTGELFF. CDR3 DNA: TGTGCCAGCAGCCCGGGAGGAGGAGGGGGCGACACCGGGGAGCTGTTTTTT.

This clonotype was detected ten times or more. This chain links TRBV12-3 or TRBV12-4 with TRBJ2-1, with 9 bases that match TRBD1. The CDR3 is 18 residues long. J gave up 5 bases and V 6 bases, and 17 bases lay outside the gene matches. This CDR3 reads CASSVIPVGTGYHNEQFF. As DNA, the CDR3 is TGTGCCAGCAGCGTTATACCCGTTGGGACAGGGTACCACAATGAGCAGTTCTTC.

This clonotype was picked up a small number of times. A read error may produce the germline difference seen at one junction end. V usage is TRBV30 and J usage is TRBJ2-6; either TRBD1 or TRBD2 may supply D (5 bases each). This CDR3 is built from 11 residues. Germline CDR1 GTSNPN, CDR2 SVGIG (reference sequence). The CDR3 here is CGADLANVLTF. Written as DNA, the CDR3 is TGCGGGGCGGATTTGGCCAACGTCCTGACTTTC.

The rearrangement uses TRBV20-1 and TRBJ2-1; a possible D gene is TRBD2 (6 bases). The CDR3 loop spans 16 amino acids. CDR1 and CDR2 (germline): DFQATT, SNEGSKA (reference sequence). The V end was cut by 4 bases, the J end by 4 bases, with 20 bases between. The CDR3, as DNA: TGCAGTGCTAATGGGGCAGCGGGCCCCTTTTACAATGAGCAGTTCTTC. Protein product: CSANGAAGPFYNEQFF.

The chain has TRBV24-1 and TRBJ2-7, with D perhaps matching TRBD1 or TRBD2 (5 bases each). The CDR3 loop spans 12 amino acids. Germline-derived CDR1 and CDR2 are KGHDR and SFDVKD. Trimming pared 9 bases from V and 0 bases from J, leaving 8 bases between. This CDR3 reads CATEGNSYEQYF. In DNA form, the CDR3 reads TGTGCCACCGAGGGGAACTCCTACGAGCAGTACTTC.

This clonotype occurred many times. The V call is TRBV28, the J call TRBJ2-1; no reliable D call. This CDR3 has 11 amino acids. The V end lost 6 bases, the J end lost 3 bases, and 3 bases lay between the germline ends. The germline CDR1 and CDR2 sequences are MDHEN and SYDVKM. The CDR3 DNA reads as TGTGCCAGCAGCCTCTACAATGAGCAGTTCTTC. Translation: CASSLYNEQFF.